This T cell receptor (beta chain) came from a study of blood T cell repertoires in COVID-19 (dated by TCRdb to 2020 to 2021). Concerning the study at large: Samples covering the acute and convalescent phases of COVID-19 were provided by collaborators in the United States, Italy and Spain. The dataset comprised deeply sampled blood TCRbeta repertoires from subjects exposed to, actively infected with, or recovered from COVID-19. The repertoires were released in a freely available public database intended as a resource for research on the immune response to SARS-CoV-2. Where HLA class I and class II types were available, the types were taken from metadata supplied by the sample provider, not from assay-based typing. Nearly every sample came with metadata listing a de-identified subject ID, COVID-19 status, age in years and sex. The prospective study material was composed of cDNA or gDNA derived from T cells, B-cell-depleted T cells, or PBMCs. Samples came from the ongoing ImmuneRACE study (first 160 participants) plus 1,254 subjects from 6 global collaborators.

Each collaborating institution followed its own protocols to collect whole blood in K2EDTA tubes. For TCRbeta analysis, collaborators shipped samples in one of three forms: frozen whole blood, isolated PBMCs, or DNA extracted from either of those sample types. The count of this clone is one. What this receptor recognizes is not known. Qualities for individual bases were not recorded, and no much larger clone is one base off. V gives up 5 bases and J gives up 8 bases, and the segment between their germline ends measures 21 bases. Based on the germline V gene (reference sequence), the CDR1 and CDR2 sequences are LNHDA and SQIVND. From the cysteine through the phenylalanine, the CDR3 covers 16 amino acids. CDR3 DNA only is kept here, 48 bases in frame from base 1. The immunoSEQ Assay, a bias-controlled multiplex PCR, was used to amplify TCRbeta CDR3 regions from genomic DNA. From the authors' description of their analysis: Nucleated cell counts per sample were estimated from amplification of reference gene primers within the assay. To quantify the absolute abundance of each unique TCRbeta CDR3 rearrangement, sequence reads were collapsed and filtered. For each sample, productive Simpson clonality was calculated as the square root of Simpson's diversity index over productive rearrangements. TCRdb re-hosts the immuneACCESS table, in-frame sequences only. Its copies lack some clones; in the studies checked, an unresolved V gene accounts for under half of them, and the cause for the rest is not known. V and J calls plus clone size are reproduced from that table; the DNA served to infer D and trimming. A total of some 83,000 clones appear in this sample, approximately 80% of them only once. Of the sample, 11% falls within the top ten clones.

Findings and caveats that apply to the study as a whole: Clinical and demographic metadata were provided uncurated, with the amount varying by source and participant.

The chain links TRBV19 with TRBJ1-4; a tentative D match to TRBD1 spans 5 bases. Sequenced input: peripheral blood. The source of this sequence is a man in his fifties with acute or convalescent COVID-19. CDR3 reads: CASSEPRSRDREKLFF. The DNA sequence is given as TGTGCCAGTAGTGAACCCAGGAGCAGGGATAGGGAAAAACTGTTTTTT.